This paragraph reports one TCR beta chain. What it binds is unknown. Time point defined: baseline, week 1 (first vaccination visit). Treatment denoted: pre-vaccination baseline after standard-of-care therapy. Those who donated had recent WHO grade 3 or 4 IDH1-mutant, ATRX-lost astrocytomas. The entry originates in a study of a mutant IDH1 vaccine in newly diagnosed glioma. Turning to the study itself: Treated patients had a mean age of 40.4 years and a roughly 60% male, 37.5% female split. Most patients had radiochemotherapy with temozolomide before enrollment; others had one alone.

TCRdb's copy holds only in-frame clones and misses some; the assay was immunoSEQ multiplex PCR. The table has about 88,000 clones, roughly 87% seen once. J was trimmed by 4 bases and V by 2 bases; bases with no gene match: 7. The CDR3 contains 15 residues. Germline V lookup: CDR1 SEHNR, CDR2 FQNEAQ (reference sequence). Study-level results: Vaccine-induced immune responses occurred in approximately 93% of patients.

This specimen consisted of PBMCs, obtained from a glioma patient treated with radiotherapy, temozolomide or both. This chain links TRBV7-9 with TRBJ1-1; 7 nucleotides match TRBD1. The sequence was collected from a man between 40 and 49 years old with glioma. Some clones in this sample may be carry-over from other donors' samples. DNA for the CDR3: TGTGCCAGCAGCTTAAGGGCAGGGGGACTCACTGAAGCTTTCTTT. Amino acids: CASSLRAGGLTEAFF.